The 29 T cell receptor beta chains reported below all come from one sample, sequenced in a study of beta chain features in type 1 diabetes. cDNA synthesis used the whole RNA isolate, giving expressed TCRB sequences. Clones were read by immunoSEQ multiplex PCR, and TCRdb kept only the in-frame ones, dropping some. The repertoire consists of tens of thousands of clones, with about 60% occurring once and the leading ten covering roughly 2.2%. The sequencing input was Tregs from blood. The receptors shown here come from a young woman in good health.

V is TRBV25-1 and J is TRBJ2-2; D gene ambiguous. Germline CDR1 MGHDK, CDR2 SYGVNS. The CDR3 extends over 14 amino acids. V was clipped by 1 base and J by 4 bases, with 7 bases between them. In nucleotides, the CDR3 is TGTGCCAGCAGTGAATTAGGAGTCACCGGGGAGCTGTTTTTT. Its protein product is CASSELGVTGELFF.

V usage is TRBV6-1 and J usage is TRBJ2-6; no definite D call. The CDR3 has 12 residues. Trimming removed 8 bases from V and 4 bases from J, with 6 bases in between. CDR1 and CDR2 from the germline V gene are MNHNS and SASEGT. The CDR3 DNA reads as TGTGCCAGCCTCTACGGGGCCAACGTCCTGACTTTC. Protein product: CASLYGANVLTF.

This clone was seen more than once but under ten times. The rearrangement links TRBV18 to TRBJ1-2; 7 positions match TRBD1. Unmatched junction bases numbered 5, after V lost 1 base and J lost 0 bases. This CDR3 region has 16 residues. CDR1 is KGHSH and CDR2 is LQKENI in the germline V gene. This CDR3 reads CASSPLGTATNYGYTF. The CDR3 nucleotides read TGTGCCAGCTCACCACTAGGGACAGCTACTAACTATGGCTACACCTTC.

V gene TRBV6-1 combines with J gene TRBJ1-4; D not resolved. V was cut by 8 bases and J by 0 bases, with 13 bases left in between. The CDR3 sequence is 15 residues long. Looked up from germline, CDR1 is MNHNS and CDR2 is SASEGT. The CDR3 loop is CASGRREATNEKLFF. The CDR3 DNA sequence: TGTGCCAGCGGAAGGAGAGAAGCAACTAATGAAAAACTGTTTTTT.

The CDR3 loop is CASSSSSGRMFTQYF. The CDR3 DNA follows: TGTGCCAGCAGCTCCTCTAGCGGGAGAATGTTTACGCAGTATTTT. This sequence joins TRBV7-2 and TRBJ2-3; 10 bases match TRBD2. This CDR3 contains 15 residues. V lost 4 bases to trimming and J lost 8 bases; unmatched junction nucleotides: 9. Germline CDR1 is SGHTA and CDR2 is FQGNSA.

The chain couples TRBV29-1 to TRBJ2-5; possibly TRBD2 for D (5 bases). Germline V gives CDR1 SQVTM, CDR2 ANQGSEA. This CDR3 is built from 11 residues. Between the trimmed V and J ends, which lost 5 bases and 4 bases, there was a span of 8 bases. Here the CDR3 reads CSVSRGETQYF. The CDR3 nucleotides are TGCAGCGTTTCCCGGGGAGAGACCCAGTACTTC.

This clone was picked up one time. This chain uses TRBV5-6 with TRBJ1-1; 10 bases agree with TRBD1. The CDR3 contains 16 residues. V was pared by 0 bases and J by 6 bases, with 8 bases of the junction left unmatched. Germline V lookup: CDR1 SGHDT, CDR2 YYEEEE. The CDR3 DNA reads as TGTGCCAGCAGCTTGGAACCGGGACAGGGGAGACCTGAAGCTTTCTTT. Residues: CASSLEPGQGRPEAFF. Filled out from reference TRBV5-6 and TRBJ1-1, the complete variable domain reads DAGVTQSPTHLIKTRGQQVTLRCSPKSGHDTVSWYQQALGQGPQFIFQYYEEEERQRGNFPDRFSGHQFPNYSSELNVNALLLGDSALYLCASSLEPGQGRPEAFFGQGTRLTVV.

The chain combines TRBV6-5 with TRBJ2-7; TRBD1 agrees at 9 bases. The J segment lost 2 bases and the V segment lost 6 bases, leaving 5 bases of the junction unmatched. Germline V gives CDR1 MNHEY, CDR2 SVGAGI. The CDR3 is made up of 14 amino acids. CDR3 nucleotide sequence: TGTGCCAGCAGCTCGGGACAGGGTACCTACGAGCAGTACTTC. As protein: CASSSGQGTYEQYF.

The chain employs TRBV7-2 and TRBJ2-7, with D possibly being TRBD2 (6 bases). Trimming removed 4 bases at V and 7 bases at J, with 14 bases between. The CDR3 has 13 residues. Per germline, CDR1 SGHTA and CDR2 FQGNSA. CDR3 sequence: CASSWGSAGEQYF. Written as DNA, the CDR3 is TGTGCCAGCAGCTGGGGGAGTGCGGGGGAGCAGTACTTC.

The chain employs TRBV29-1 and TRBJ1-2; 7 positions agree with TRBD1. Germline-derived CDR1 and CDR2 are SQVTM and ANQGSEA. The CDR3 length is 13 residues. V trimming: 3 bases; J trimming: 4 bases; junction bases outside the gene matches: 5. The CDR3 reads CSVERTGSYGYTF. The CDR3 DNA sequence: TGCAGCGTTGAGAGGACAGGATCCTATGGCTACACCTTC.

In this sample, this clone turned up once. The chain employs TRBV7-3 and TRBJ2-1; 7 nucleotides match TRBD2. Germline V gives CDR1 SGHTA, CDR2 FQGTGA. This CDR3 comprises 15 residues. The V gene end was trimmed by 3 bases and the J gene end by 7 bases; junction bases not matched to a gene: 9. In DNA, the CDR3 is TGTGCCAGCAGCTTGGGAAGCGGGGACCTTAATGAGCAGTTCTTC. Amino acids: CASSLGSGDLNEQFF.

The chain has TRBV4-2 and TRBJ1-1; maybe TRBD1 (6 bases). Trimming pared 4 bases from V and 2 bases from J, leaving 17 bases between. CDR3 length: 16 amino acids. Looked up from germline, CDR1 is LGHNA and CDR2 is YNFKEQ. The CDR3 nucleotides read TGTGCCAGCAGCCTTATGACAGGAAATTTAAACACTGAAGCTTTCTTT. It codes for CASSLMTGNLNTEAFF.

This chain connects TRBV7-9 to TRBJ1-1, with D perhaps matching TRBD1 (5 bases). Germline CDR1 is SEHNR and CDR2 is FQNEAQ (reference sequence). The germline V and J ends were trimmed by 1 base and 4 bases, with 10 bases remaining between them. CDR3 length: 14 amino acids. In nucleotides, the CDR3 is TGTGCCAGCAGCTTAGGACAGAGAGGCACTGAAGCTTTCTTT. It is translated as CASSLGQRGTEAFF.

J is TRBJ2-7 and V is TRBV6-1; D unresolved. The length of the CDR3 is 12 residues. V lost 6 bases and J lost 6, with 12 bases in between. Germline CDR1 and CDR2: MNHNS and SASEGT. CDR3 coding DNA: TGTGCCAGCAGGGGCCCCATCCGCGAGCAGTACTTC. Protein product: CASRGPIREQYF.

This clone was detected once. V usage is TRBV30 and J usage is TRBJ2-5; perhaps TRBD1 as D (5 bases). The ends were cut back, 2 bases at V and 1 base at J, with 11 bases in the middle. The CDR3 is made up of 14 amino acids. Germline V gene lookup returns CDR1 GTSNPN and CDR2 SVGIG (reference sequence). The CDR3 coding sequence is TGTGCCTGGAGTTCAGGGCAGGCCCAAGAGACCCAGTACTTC. Protein product: CAWSSGQAQETQYF.

This clone was observed a handful of times. The rearrangement uses TRBV10-3 and TRBJ2-1, with 7 bases aligning to TRBD1. This CDR3 has 14 amino acids. Germline V gives CDR1 ENHRY, CDR2 SYGVKD. With 5 bases clipped from V and 6 bases from J, the junction kept 7 bases outside the gene matches. Here the CDR3 reads CAISRDSQFNEQFF. The DNA of the CDR3 is TGTGCCATCAGTCGGGACAGCCAATTCAATGAGCAGTTCTTC.

A single count supports this clone. CDR3 nucleotide sequence: TGTGCCAGCTCACGGGAGAATTTGAACACTGAAGCTTTCTTT. As protein: CASSRENLNTEAFF. The chain combines TRBV18 with TRBJ1-1; D gene uncertain. The CDR3 runs to 14 residues. Germline-derived CDR1 and CDR2 are KGHSH and LQKENI. V was shortened by 4 bases and J by 0 bases, with 9 bases between the two germline ends.

The V gene is TRBV30, the J gene TRBJ2-3, with D perhaps matching TRBD1 (5 bases). The CDR3 contains 15 residues. Germline-derived CDR1 and CDR2 are GTSNPN and SVGIG (reference sequence). The ends were cut back, 6 bases at V and 2 bases at J, with 18 bases in the middle. This CDR3 reads CACSSGYLDTDTQYF. The CDR3 coding sequence is TGTGCCTGTTCTTCAGGGTATTTGGACACAGATACGCAGTATTTT.

This chain connects TRBV10-3 to TRBJ2-7; 9 nucleotides agree with TRBD1. CDR1 and CDR2 (germline): ENHRY, SYGVKD. After removal of 6 bases from V and 2 bases from J, the junction contained 5 bases not matched to a gene. CDR3 length: 14 residues. CDR3 sequence reads: CAIRTGTGTYEQYF. CDR3 DNA: TGTGCCATCAGGACCGGGACAGGGACCTACGAGCAGTACTTC.

The chain carries TRBV5-1 and TRBJ2-3; TRBD1 agrees at 7 bases. Germline-derived CDR1 and CDR2 are SGHRS and YFSETQ. There are 14 residues in the CDR3. Trimming removed 5 bases from V and 4 bases from J; junction bases left unmatched: 7. As DNA, the CDR3 is TGCGCCAGCAGAGAGGGGGCAAGATCAGATACGCAGTATTTT. Translated: CASREGARSDTQYF.

The chain uses TRBV9 and TRBJ2-5; 7 nucleotides agree with TRBD1. The CDR3 sequence is 15 residues long. Germline-derived CDR1 and CDR2 are SGDLS and YYNGEE. The junction had 6 bases not matched to a gene; V was cut back by 2 bases and J by 2 bases. CDR3 nucleotides: TGTGCCAGCAGCGTTGAGGGACAGTCACAAGAGACCCAGTACTTC. Its translation: CASSVEGQSQETQYF. Based on the CDR3 plus reference TRBV9 and TRBJ2-5, the full variable domain is DSGVTQTPKHLITATGQRVTLRCSPRSGDLSVYWYQQSLDQGLQFLIQYYNGEERAKGNILERFSAQQFPDLHSELNLSSLELGDSALYFCASSVEGQSQETQYFGPGTRLLVL.

This clone was seen more than once but under ten times. The V call is TRBV2, the J call TRBJ1-1; 8 positions match TRBD1. From germline, CDR1 is SNHLY and CDR2 FYNNEI. The ends lost 3 bases at V and 3 bases at J; junction bases unmatched: 9. The CDR3 runs to 16 residues. The DNA for the CDR3 is TGTGCCAGCAGTGACGGACAGGGAAGTATGCACACTGAAGCTTTCTTT. This translates into CASSDGQGSMHTEAFF.

The V and J genes are TRBV5-1 and TRBJ2-1; 9 bases align to TRBD1. This CDR3 region has 13 residues. Germline V gives CDR1 SGHRS, CDR2 YFSETQ. J was trimmed by 8 bases and V by 6 bases; bases with no gene match: 6. The CDR3 reads CASNPGQGHEQFF. The CDR3 DNA is TGCGCCAGCAACCCGGGACAGGGCCATGAGCAGTTCTTC.

This sequence joins TRBV6-6 and TRBJ1-5; the D gene is possibly TRBD1 (5 bases). Germline CDR1 is MNHNY and CDR2 is SVGAGI (reference sequence). This CDR3 comprises 15 residues. V dropped 6 bases and J dropped 2 bases, with 14 bases sitting between them. This CDR3 is CASRVYLQGNQPQHF. For the CDR3, the DNA is TGTGCCAGCAGAGTTTACCTACAGGGCAATCAGCCCCAGCATTTT.

The CDR3 loop is CASSFIAGPGVDEQFF. The CDR3 nucleotides are TGTGCCAGCAGCTTTATAGCGGGCCCAGGGGTGGATGAGCAGTTCTTC. The chain is built from TRBV5-6 and TRBJ2-1; D is perhaps TRBD2 (7 bases). Germline V gene data show CDR1 as SGHDT and CDR2 as YYEEEE. This CDR3 region has 16 residues. Trimming stripped 2 bases from V and 8 bases from J, with 20 bases between.

The rearrangement links TRBV5-1 to TRBJ1-2; D ambiguous. Trimming stripped 0 bases from V and 5 bases from J, with 14 bases between. The CDR3 is made up of 15 amino acids. The germline V gene has CDR1 SGHRS and CDR2 YFSETQ. This CDR3 reads CASSLAVSMKYGYTF. Here the CDR3 DNA reads TGCGCCAGCAGCTTGGCGGTGTCGATGAAGTATGGCTACACCTTC.

The chain uses TRBV9 and TRBJ2-1; D may be TRBD2 (6 bases). The CDR3 extends over 15 amino acids. Germline V gene lookup returns CDR1 SGDLS and CDR2 YYNGEE. Trimming took 4 bases from V and 4 from J, leaving 15 bases between them. The CDR3 nucleotides read TGTGCCAGCAGCACCTCCGGGACTTCGTACAATGAGCAGTTCTTC. Amino acids: CASSTSGTSYNEQFF.

V gene TRBV2 combines with J gene TRBJ1-1, with 11 positions matching TRBD1. V lost 6 bases to trimming and J lost 8 bases; unmatched junction nucleotides: 8. Germline values: CDR1 SNHLY, CDR2 FYNNEI. CDR3 length equals 14 residues. This CDR3 reads CASSPRTGGFEAFF. CDR3 coding DNA: TGTGCCAGCAGCCCCCGGACAGGGGGCTTCGAAGCTTTCTTT.

As to this clone: Mismatch with germline at one junction end may stem from a read error. The chain is built from TRBV7-2 and TRBJ2-2; 11 nucleotides line up with TRBD2. The CDR3 has 15 residues. Germline CDR1 SGHTA, CDR2 FQGNSA. DNA for the CDR3: TGTGCCAGCAGCCTAGCGGGGGGGAACACCGGGGAGCTGTTTTTT. Amino acid sequence: CASSLAGGNTGELFF.